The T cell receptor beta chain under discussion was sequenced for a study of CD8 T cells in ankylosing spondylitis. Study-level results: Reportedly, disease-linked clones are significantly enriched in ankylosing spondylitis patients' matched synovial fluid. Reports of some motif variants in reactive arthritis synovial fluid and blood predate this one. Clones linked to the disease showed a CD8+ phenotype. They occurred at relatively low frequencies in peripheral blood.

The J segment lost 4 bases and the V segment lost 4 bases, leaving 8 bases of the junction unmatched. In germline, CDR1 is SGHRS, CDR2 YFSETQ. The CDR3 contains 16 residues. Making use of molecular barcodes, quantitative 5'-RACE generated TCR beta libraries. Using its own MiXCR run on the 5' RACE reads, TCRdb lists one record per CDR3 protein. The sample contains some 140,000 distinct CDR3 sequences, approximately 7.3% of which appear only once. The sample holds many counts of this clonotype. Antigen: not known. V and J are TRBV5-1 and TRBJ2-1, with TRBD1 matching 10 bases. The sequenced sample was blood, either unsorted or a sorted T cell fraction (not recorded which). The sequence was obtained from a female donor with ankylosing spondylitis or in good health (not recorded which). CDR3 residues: CASSLIDRGLYNEQFF. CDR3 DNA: TGCGCCAGCAGCCTCATAGACAGGGGGCTATACAATGAGCAGTTCTTC. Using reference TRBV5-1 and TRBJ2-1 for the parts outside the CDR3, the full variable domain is KAGVTQTPRYLIKTRGQQVTLSCSPISGHRSVSWYQQTPGQGLQFLFEYFSETQRNKGNFPGRFSGRQFSNSRSEMNVSTLELGDSALYLCASSLIDRGLYNEQFFGPGTRLTVL.